This T cell receptor beta chain was captured by sequencing in a study of technical replicates of blood from several donors. The CDR3 extends over 15 amino acids. The V end was cut by 6 bases, the J end by 5 bases, with 19 bases between. CDR1 MNHEY and CDR2 SVGAGI come from the germline V gene. TCRdb keeps only in-frame clones here, not all; method: immunoSEQ multiplex PCR. The sample has about 68,000 clones, about 97% seen once. The source of this sequence is a human donor in good health. V is TRBV6-5 and J is TRBJ1-1; D is possibly TRBD1 (5 bases). Specimen: T cells isolated from PBMCs. DNA for the CDR3: TGTGCCAGCAGCCCCGCGCCCACAGGAGGGACTGAAGCTTTCTTT. Translation gives CASSPAPTGGTEAFF.